One and the same sample provided the 21 T cell receptor beta chains below, sequenced in a study of sequential checkpoint blockade in melanoma. Treatment indicated: randomized to nivolumab then ipilimumab (arm A) or the reverse (arm B). Only in-frame clones appear in the TCRdb table, and some are missing; sequencing was by immunoSEQ multiplex PCR. The table has approximately 12,000 clones, 27% seen once. The sample was tumor tissue (inferred from file names), taken from a patient given nivolumab and ipilimumab in sequence. These receptors were obtained from a human donor with melanoma.

Only a few counts were recorded for this clone. The J gene is TRBJ2-1, the V gene TRBV11-3; a possible D gene is TRBD2 (5 bases). The CDR3 consists of 18 residues. CDR1 SGHNT and CDR2 YENEEA come from the germline V gene. The V end lost 1 base, the J end lost 6 bases, and 22 bases lay between the germline ends. CDR3 DNA: TGTGCCAGCAGCTTAGTATCCCTATCTAGCCCCACTGCCAATGAGCAGTTCTTC. Amino acid sequence: CASSLVSLSSPTANEQFF.

The chain uses TRBV14 and TRBJ2-7; D might be TRBD2 (5 bases). The V gene's germline CDR1 is SGHDN and CDR2 FVKESK. Trimming left V 4 bases short and J 7 bases short, with 17 bases between. The CDR3 contains 14 residues. The CDR3 nucleotides are TGTGCCAGCAGCCCCCCTCAGGACCGGAGGGAGCAGTACTTC. It translates to CASSPPQDRREQYF.

This clone is classed as medium-sized. At one of its ends the junction is not consistent with the germline gene, which may arise from a read error. The chain uses TRBV6-8 and TRBJ1-4; 9 nucleotides match TRBD1. There are 14 residues in the CDR3. Germline assignment: CDR1 MNHGY and CDR2 SAAAGT. The CDR3 protein is CASSYRTGDEKLFF. The CDR3 coding sequence is TGTGCCAGTAGTTATCGGACAGGGGATGAAAAACTGTTTTTT.

V is TRBV15 and J is TRBJ1-5, with no clear D. Trimming cost V 0 bases and J 6 bases, with 12 bases left between them. This CDR3 has 15 residues. CDR1 LNHNV and CDR2 YYDKDF come from the germline V gene (reference sequence). CDR3 sequence reads: CATSRDRGGSQPQHF. The CDR3 region has the DNA TGTGCCACCAGCAGAGATCGAGGAGGATCTCAGCCCCAGCATTTT.

This rearrangement joins TRBV11-3 to TRBJ2-7, with D maybe TRBD1 (5 bases). V lost 3 bases, J lost 3 bases, and 12 bases lay in between. There are 14 residues in the CDR3. Germline CDR1 and CDR2: SGHNT and YENEEA. The CDR3 spells CASSLRQGYYEQYF. The DNA of the CDR3 is TGTGCCAGCAGCTTGAGGCAGGGCTACTACGAGCAGTACTTC.

This clone is categorized as medium-sized (0.01 to 0.1%). The identical CDR3 is also encoded by other nucleotide sequences in the sample. The CDR3 coding sequence is TGCGCCAGCAGCTTGGCCGGAGGGTACACTGAAGCTTTCTTT. Its protein product is CASSLAGGYTEAFF. The genes are TRBV5-1 and TRBJ1-1; D is uncertain. The CDR3 is 14 amino acids. Germline V CDR1 and CDR2: SGHRS, YFSETQ. The V end was cut by 0 bases, the J end by 3 bases, with 9 bases between.

The rearrangement links TRBV28 to TRBJ1-2, with TRBD1 identical over 7 bases. V lost 4 bases and J lost 4; bases outside the gene matches: 0. Germline CDR1 MDHEN, CDR2 SYDVKM. The CDR3 spans 12 residues. CDR3 region: CASSSGGYGYTF. CDR3 in DNA: TGTGCCAGCAGTTCAGGGGGCTATGGCTACACCTTC.

V gene TRBV19 combines with J gene TRBJ1-5, with 7 bases lining up with TRBD1. The ends lost 8 bases at V and 4 bases at J; junction bases unmatched: 5. CDR3 length: 13 amino acids. Per germline, CDR1 LNHDA and CDR2 SQIVND (reference sequence). CDR3 coding DNA: TGTGCCAGTCTAGGGACAGTAAATCAGCCCCAGCATTTT. Amino acids: CASLGTVNQPQHF.

The CDR3 protein is CASSYSSSQETQYF. The CDR3 bases are TGTGCCAGCAGTTACTCTTCCAGTCAAGAGACCCAGTACTTC. This chain connects TRBV6-8 to TRBJ2-5; D is ambiguous. The germline V gene encodes CDR1 MNHGY and CDR2 SAAAGT. CDR3 length equals 14 residues. The V and J ends lost 0 bases and 2 bases respectively, with 7 bases between them.

This clone was seen a handful of times. The chain recombines TRBV11-3 with TRBJ2-2; D call uncertain. Trimming removed 4 bases from V and 2 bases from J, with 11 bases in between. Looked up from germline, CDR1 is SGHNT and CDR2 is YENEEA. This CDR3 is built from 15 residues. CDR3 nucleotide sequence: TGTGCCAGCAGCTCTACTACGACCAACACCGGGGAGCTGTTTTTT. It codes for CASSSTTTNTGELFF.

This clone was counted a few times. The chain has TRBV4-1 and TRBJ1-2; no clear D. The CDR3 runs 15 residues. V lost 2 bases and J 8 bases, leaving 18 bases between the germline ends. Germline V gene lookup returns CDR1 MGHRA and CDR2 YSYEKL. CDR3 sequence: CASSQSIGYKWGYTF. The CDR3 DNA sequence: TGCGCCAGCAGCCAATCGATCGGTTACAAATGGGGCTACACCTTC.

The J gene is TRBJ1-5, the V gene TRBV5-1; D is unclear. V lost 3 bases, J lost 4 bases, and 11 bases lay in between. This CDR3 has 14 residues. Germline loops: CDR1 SGHRS, CDR2 YFSETQ. CDR3 nucleotides: TGCGCCAGCAGCTCCGGACCTGGTAATCAGCCCCAGCATTTT. Translation gives CASSSGPGNQPQHF.

Sample share makes this clone medium-sized (0.01 to 0.1%). This chain connects TRBV11-3 to TRBJ2-3, with 10 bases matching TRBD2. The trim removed 5 bases at V and 6 bases at J, leaving 5 bases unmatched. The CDR3 covers 14 residues. Germline V gene data show CDR1 as SGHNT and CDR2 as YENEEA. CDR3 coding DNA: TGTGCCAGCAGCACGACTAGCGGGCCGGATACGCAGTATTTT. Its protein is CASSTTSGPDTQYF.

By share, this clone ranks as medium-sized. The chain is built from TRBV11-3 and TRBJ2-2, with D unresolved. CDR3 size: 14 residues. The V gene lost 4 bases and the J gene lost 8 bases, with 14 bases spanning the gap. Per the germline V gene, CDR1 is SGHNT and CDR2 is YENEEA. CDR3: CASSSDALVGELFF. The CDR3, as DNA: TGTGCCAGCAGCTCTGACGCCTTAGTGGGGGAGCTGTTTTTT.

This clone came up a few times. The chain carries TRBV28 and TRBJ1-2; 10 bases agree with TRBD1. Germline values: CDR1 MDHEN, CDR2 SYDVKM. This CDR3 spans 15 amino acids. Losses at the gene ends were 6 bases for V and 5 bases for J; bases not matched to a gene: 9. CDR3 bases: TGTGCCAGCAGAGTGACAGGGGGCGGCGGTTATGGCTACACCTTC. It encodes CASRVTGGGGYGYTF.

This clone was counted only a few times. This chain connects TRBV11-3 to TRBJ1-5; TRBD1 might be the D (5 bases). V gave up 0 bases and J gave up 3 bases, with 12 bases separating them. The CDR3 has 16 amino acids. Germline-derived CDR1 and CDR2 are SGHNT and YENEEA. CDR3 region: CASSLDSPGHNQPQHF. The DNA for the CDR3 is TGTGCCAGCAGCTTAGATTCGCCAGGACACAATCAGCCCCAGCATTTT.

V gene TRBV7-8 combines with J gene TRBJ2-5; 9 nucleotides line up with TRBD1. The CDR3 has 13 residues. V was clipped by 5 bases and J by 5 bases; unmatched bases: 3. Per germline, CDR1 SGHVS and CDR2 FQNEAQ. As DNA, the CDR3 is TGTGCCAGCAGCCGCGACAGGGGGGAGACCCAGTACTTC. Its translation is CASSRDRGETQYF. Full variable domain (missing parts from reference TRBV7-8 and TRBJ2-5): GAGVSQSPRYKVAKRGQDVALRCDPISGHVSLFWYQQALGQGPEFLTYFQNEAQLDKSGLPSDRFFAERPEGSVSTLKIQRTQQEDSAVYLCASSRDRGETQYFGPGTRLLVL.

The rearrangement links TRBV5-1 to TRBJ2-3, with 8 bases aligning to TRBD1. CDR3 length: 14 residues. Germline CDR1 and CDR2: SGHRS and YFSETQ. V shed 4 bases and J 2 bases; nucleotides not matched to a gene: 3. The CDR3 region is CASSRGQDTDTQYF. The CDR3 DNA reads as TGCGCCAGCAGCCGGGGACAGGACACAGATACGCAGTATTTT. Complete variable domain (other parts from reference TRBV5-1 and TRBJ2-3): KAGVTQTPRYLIKTRGQQVTLSCSPISGHRSVSWYQQTPGQGLQFLFEYFSETQRNKGNFPGRFSGRQFSNSRSEMNVSTLELGDSALYLCASSRGQDTDTQYFGPGTRLTVL.

This clone appeared once. The CDR3 DNA is TGCAGCGTTGAAGATCTGGTCGGGGTCCAAGAGACCCAGTACTTC. Its translation is CSVEDLVGVQETQYF. The V call is TRBV29-1, the J call TRBJ2-5; D possibly corresponds to TRBD2 (5 bases). Trimming shortened V by 0 bases and J by 1 base, and 12 bases separated the two germline ends. CDR1 and CDR2 from the germline V gene are SQVTM and ANQGSEA. This CDR3 has 15 amino acids.

In this sample, this clone turned up many times. J is TRBJ1-4 and V is TRBV7-6, with unresolved D. V was trimmed by 8 bases and J by 2 bases, leaving 18 bases between them. This CDR3 has 16 amino acids. In germline, CDR1 is SGHVS, CDR2 FNYEAQ. The CDR3 bases are TGTGCCAGCTTCATATCCCATATGAGGACTAATGAAAAACTGTTTTTT. Translation: CASFISHMRTNEKLFF.

This clone was found a few times. V is TRBV6-8 and J is TRBJ2-6; 8 bases agree with TRBD2. The CDR3 runs 17 residues. Trimming cost V 2 bases and J 2 bases; bases outside gene matches: 5. Per the germline V gene, CDR1 is MNHGY and CDR2 is SAAAGT. The CDR3 here is CASSYTVGGAGANVLTF. CDR3 in DNA: TGTGCCAGCAGTTACACGGTCGGGGGGGCTGGGGCCAACGTCCTGACTTTC.